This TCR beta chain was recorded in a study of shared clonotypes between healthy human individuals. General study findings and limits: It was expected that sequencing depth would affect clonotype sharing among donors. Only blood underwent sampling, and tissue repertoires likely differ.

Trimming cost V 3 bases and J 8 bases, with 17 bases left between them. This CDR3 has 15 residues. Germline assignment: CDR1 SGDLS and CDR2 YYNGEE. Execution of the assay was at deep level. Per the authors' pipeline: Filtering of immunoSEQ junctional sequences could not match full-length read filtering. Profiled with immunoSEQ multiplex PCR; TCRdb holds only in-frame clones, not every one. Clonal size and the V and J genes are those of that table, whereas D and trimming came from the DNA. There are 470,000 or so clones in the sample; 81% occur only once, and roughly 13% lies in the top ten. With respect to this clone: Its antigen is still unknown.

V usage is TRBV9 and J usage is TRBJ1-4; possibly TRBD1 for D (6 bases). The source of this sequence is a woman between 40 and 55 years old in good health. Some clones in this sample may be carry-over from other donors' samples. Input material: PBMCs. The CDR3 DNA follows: TGTGCCAGCAGCGCCAGGGGTTCGGACTACGAAAAACTGTTTTTT. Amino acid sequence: CASSARGSDYEKLFF. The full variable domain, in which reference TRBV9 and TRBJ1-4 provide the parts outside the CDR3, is DSGVTQTPKHLITATGQRVTLRCSPRSGDLSVYWYQQSLDQGLQFLIQYYNGEERAKGNILERFSAQQFPDLHSELNLSSLELGDSALYFCASSARGSDYEKLFFGSGTQLSVL.